This TCR beta chain was recorded in a study of cytomegalovirus exposure and HLA in healthy donors. Each donor was nominally healthy when sampled (though unrecorded immune exposures were likely). Of note for this clone: The target antigen is unknown.

Study results and limitations: When analyzed later, the rates of TCR association showed variation by HLA locus, with DRB1 the most and HLA-C the fewest. The study had only CMV serostatus as immune exposure information. Fewer N-insertions than the approximately 610-donor mean were reportedly shown by an Asian-associated ancestry cluster in a later analysis.

It was with 60 Vbeta and 13 Jbeta primers that the PCR ran. Profiling relied on immunoSEQ multiplex PCR, and the TCRdb table lists in-frame clones only, not all of them. The data contain approximately 90,000 clones, around four fifths of them singletons. V was pared by 4 bases and J by 0 bases, with 10 bases between. The CDR3 spans 15 residues. The V gene's germline CDR1 is SGHRS and CDR2 YFSETQ. Sequences were obtained from PBMCs. The receptor was isolated from a woman in her 40s in good health and CMV-seronegative. V gene TRBV5-1 combines with J gene TRBJ1-4; D is perhaps TRBD1 (6 bases). CDR3 coding DNA: TGCGCCAGCAGCCCGGACAGAGCAACTAATGAAAAACTGTTTTTT. It translates to CASSPDRATNEKLFF.